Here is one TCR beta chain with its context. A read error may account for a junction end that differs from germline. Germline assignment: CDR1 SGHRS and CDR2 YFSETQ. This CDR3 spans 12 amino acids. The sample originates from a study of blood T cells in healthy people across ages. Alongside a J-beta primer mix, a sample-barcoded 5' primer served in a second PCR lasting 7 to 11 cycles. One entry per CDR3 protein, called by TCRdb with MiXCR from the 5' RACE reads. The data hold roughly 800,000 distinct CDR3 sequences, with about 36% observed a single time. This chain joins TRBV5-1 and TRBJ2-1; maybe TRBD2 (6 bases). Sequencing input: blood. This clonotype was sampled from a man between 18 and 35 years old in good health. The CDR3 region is CANSLGGDEQFF. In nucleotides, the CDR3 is TGCGCCAACAGCTTGGGGGGAGATGAGCAGTTCTTC.